The 29 T cell receptor beta chains below were found in one sample sequenced in a study of post-analysis software for immune sequencing data. Sequencing libraries made from TCR beta cDNA carried unique molecular identifiers. TCRdb processed the PCR reads anew with MiXCR; each CDR3 protein has one entry. The repertoire includes 650,000 to 900,000 distinct CDR3 sequences, around 45% of them detected once, and roughly 5% sits in the top ten. Study results and limitations: Four to six TRBV segments, including TRBV5-6, TRBV5-1 and TRBV20-1, were more frequent in patients than controls.

The antigens these receptors bind are not known. The sequenced material came from blood. These receptor sequences come from a girl between 10 and 17 years old with multiple sclerosis.

About this clonotype itself: Possible read error: a much larger clone is one base away. The chain is built from TRBV6-4 and TRBJ2-7; D is ambiguous. Germline CDR1 MRHNA, CDR2 SNTAGT. The germline V and J ends were trimmed by 0 bases and 2 bases, with 11 bases remaining between them. CDR3 length: 15 residues. Written as DNA, the CDR3 is TGTGCCAGCAGTGACTCGAAAAGGGTTCCCTACGAGCAGTACTTC. Encoded protein: CASSDSKRVPYEQYF.

In this sample, this clonotype turned up once. V gene TRBV12-3 or TRBV12-4 combines with J gene TRBJ2-7, with D unclear. This CDR3 has 13 residues. V was clipped by 3 bases and J by 2 bases, with 8 bases between them. DNA of the CDR3: TGTGCCAGCAGTTTGAGCGCCACCTACGAGCAGTACTTC. Translating it yields CASSLSATYEQYF.

The J gene is TRBJ2-5, the V gene TRBV6-6; TRBD1 matches 8 bases. V was clipped by 0 bases and J by 5 bases; unmatched bases: 11. From germline, CDR1 is MNHNY and CDR2 SVGAGI (reference sequence). The CDR3 is made up of 17 amino acids. Written as DNA, the CDR3 is TGTGCCAGCAGTTACTCGGGCAGGGGGCATGTACGGGAGACCCAGTACTTC. It is translated as CASSYSGRGHVRETQYF.

In its sample, this clonotype was seen a few times. The rearrangement joins TRBV3-1 to TRBJ2-4; D gene uncertain. Gene TRBJ2-7 matches the end of the DNA better, so the J call may be wrong. This CDR3 region has 14 residues. Germline V CDR1 and CDR2: LGHDT, YNNKEL (reference sequence). In nucleotides, the CDR3 is TGTGCCAGCAGCCAAGATCCCCTCCCCATCGAGCAGTACTTC. Its translation is CASSQDPLPIEQYF.

V gene TRBV6-5 combines with J gene TRBJ1-6; no clear D gene. Trimming pared 7 bases from V and 4 bases from J, leaving 11 bases between. This CDR3 has 14 amino acids. The V gene's germline CDR1 is MNHEY and CDR2 SVGAGI. CDR3 in amino acids: CASTAGPYNSPLHF. The CDR3 DNA follows: TGTGCCAGCACCGCAGGACCGTATAATTCACCCCTCCACTTT.

V and J are TRBV5-1 and TRBJ2-7; 7 positions agree with TRBD1. Germline V lookup: CDR1 SGHRS, CDR2 YFSETQ. CDR3 size: 14 residues. Trimming removed 0 bases from V and 2 bases from J; junction bases left unmatched: 2. CDR3 amino acids: CASSLATGPYEQYF. CDR3 nucleotide sequence: TGCGCCAGCAGCTTGGCGACAGGGCCCTACGAGCAGTACTTC. Full variable domain (rest looked up from reference TRBV5-1 and TRBJ2-7): KAGVTQTPRYLIKTRGQQVTLSCSPISGHRSVSWYQQTPGQGLQFLFEYFSETQRNKGNFPGRFSGRQFSNSRSEMNVSTLELGDSALYLCASSLATGPYEQYFGPGTRLTVT.

The table lists this clonotype with a count of one. This chain's CDR3 is CASSQDDGYPTDTQYF. CDR3 coding DNA: TGCGCCAGCAGCCAAGACGACGGATATCCAACAGATACGCAGTATTTT. The chain is built from TRBV4-1 and TRBJ2-3; D gene ambiguous. This CDR3 spans 16 amino acids. The germline CDR1 and CDR2 sequences are MGHRA and YSYEKL. V was clipped by 0 bases and J by 3 bases, with 13 bases between them.

This clonotype was detected a few times. The chain carries TRBV20-1 and TRBJ1-1; maybe TRBD1 (6 bases). CDR1 DFQATT and CDR2 SNEGSKA come from the germline V gene (reference sequence). The CDR3 sequence is 13 residues long. Between the trimmed V and J ends, which lost 5 bases and 1 base, there was a span of 11 bases. DNA for the CDR3: TGCAGTGCTCTCGGGGGCGCGAACACTGAAGCTTTCTTT. Translating it yields CSALGGANTEAFF.

This chain uses TRBV7-2 with TRBJ2-4; D gene ambiguous. Germline assignment: CDR1 SGHTA and CDR2 FQGNSA. The ends were cut back, 5 bases at V and 0 bases at J, with 20 bases in the middle. The CDR3 totals 18 residues. The CDR3 DNA is TGTGCCAGCAGCCCGAGACCCGGTAAAGTGTTAGCCAAAAACATTCAGTACTTC. The encoded protein is CASSPRPGKVLAKNIQYF.

V usage is TRBV20-1 and J usage is TRBJ2-3; 9 bases match TRBD2. CDR1 and CDR2 (germline): DFQATT, SNEGSKA (reference sequence). V lost 1 base to trimming and J lost 3 bases; unmatched junction nucleotides: 5. This CDR3 spans 15 amino acids. For the CDR3, the DNA is TGCAGTGCTAGAGGTCTTAGCGGGAGTACAGATACGCAGTATTTT. This codes for CSARGLSGSTDTQYF.

This clonotype was seen ten or more times. The chain joins TRBV12-3 or TRBV12-4 to TRBJ1-5, with unresolved D. V dropped 6 bases and J dropped 4 bases, with 7 bases sitting between them. This CDR3 spans 12 amino acids. The CDR3 sequence: CASSPGNQPQHF. CDR3 DNA sequence: TGTGCCAGCAGCCCCGGGAATCAGCCCCAGCATTTT.

This chain connects TRBV15 to TRBJ2-1, with D maybe TRBD2 (6 bases). Germline V gives CDR1 LNHNV, CDR2 YYDKDF (reference sequence). Trimming took off 8 bases at V and 2 bases at J, with 16 bases between the two ends. This CDR3 spans 15 amino acids. The chain's CDR3 is CATQPGLTTYNEQFF. The DNA for the CDR3 is TGTGCCACCCAGCCGGGACTGACTACCTACAATGAGCAGTTCTTC.

This clonotype was seen more than once but under ten times. V is TRBV9 and J is TRBJ1-1; D may be TRBD1 (6 bases). Trimming stripped 0 bases from V and 1 base from J, with 16 bases between. This CDR3 region has 17 residues. Germline values: CDR1 SGDLS, CDR2 YYNGEE. The chain's CDR3 is CASSVGPRRGRNTEAFF. The CDR3 region has the DNA TGTGCCAGCAGCGTAGGACCTCGGAGGGGGAGGAACACTGAAGCTTTCTTT.

J is TRBJ2-1 and V is TRBV14; maybe TRBD2 (6 bases). The germline gives CDR1 SGHDN, CDR2 FVKESK. The CDR3 length is 16 residues. The ends were cut back, 0 bases at V and 4 bases at J, with 13 bases in the middle. In DNA, the CDR3 is TGTGCCAGCAGCCAAGAGGCCGGGACTGGATACAATGAGCAGTTCTTC. This codes for CASSQEAGTGYNEQFF.

The table lists this clonotype with a few counts. V and J are TRBV4-2 and TRBJ1-1; 8 nucleotides match TRBD1. Germline V gene sequence: CDR1 LGHNA, CDR2 YNFKEQ. V trimming: 3 bases; J trimming: 7 bases; junction bases outside the gene matches: 7. The CDR3 length is 14 residues. CDR3 region: CASSQGGQDFEAFF. The CDR3 DNA is TGTGCCAGCAGCCAGGGGGGACAGGACTTTGAAGCTTTCTTT.

This clonotype was observed a handful of times. CDR3 DNA sequence: TGCAGCGGGCATACGGATGAGACCCAGTACTTC. As protein: CSGHTDETQYF. The chain uses TRBV29-1 and TRBJ2-5; D uncertain. The germline V and J ends were trimmed by 7 bases and 5 bases, with 11 bases remaining between them. Germline loops: CDR1 SQVTM, CDR2 ANQGSEA. CDR3 length: 11 amino acids. The full variable domain, in which reference TRBV29-1 and TRBJ2-5 provide the parts outside the CDR3, is SAVISQKPSRDICQRGTSLTIQCQVDSQVTMMFWYRQQPGQSLTLIATANQGSEATYESGFVIDKFPISRPNLTFSTLTVSNMSPEDSSIYLCSGHTDETQYFGPGTRLLVL.

The chain employs TRBV6-5 and TRBJ1-6; no definite D call. Germline values: CDR1 MNHEY, CDR2 SVGAGI. V lost 6 bases, J lost 4 bases, and 4 bases lay in between. The CDR3 is made up of 12 amino acids. CDR3 protein: CASREYNSPLHF. The CDR3 DNA is TGTGCCAGCAGAGAGTATAATTCACCCCTCCACTTT.

The V and J genes are TRBV7-2 and TRBJ2-7; no clear D. Trimming shortened V by 0 bases and J by 1 base, and 13 bases separated the two germline ends. The CDR3 contains 16 residues. The V gene's germline CDR1 is SGHTA and CDR2 FQGNSA. CDR3 amino acids: CASSLAPPPTSYEQYF. The CDR3 nucleotides read TGTGCCAGCAGCTTAGCGCCGCCGCCCACGTCCTACGAGCAGTACTTC.

V is TRBV29-1 and J is TRBJ2-7; 11 bases match TRBD2. CDR3 size: 13 residues. CDR1 and CDR2 from the germline V gene are SQVTM and ANQGSEA. With 3 bases clipped from V and 7 bases from J, the junction kept 5 bases outside the gene matches. The CDR3 sequence: CSVDTSGSNEQYF. CDR3 bases: TGCAGCGTTGATACTAGCGGGAGTAATGAGCAGTACTTC.

This chain connects TRBV12-3 or TRBV12-4 to TRBJ2-7; D may match TRBD1 or TRBD2 (5 bases each). This CDR3 comprises 14 residues. V was shortened by 5 bases and J by 6 bases, with 17 bases between the two germline ends. CDR3 nucleotide sequence: TGTGCCAGCAGTCTCGGGGCAGGTTGCTTCGAGCAGTACTTC. Translation: CASSLGAGCFEQYF.

Points on this clonotype: Possible read error: a much larger clone is one base away. The chain joins TRBV9 to TRBJ2-3; 11 nucleotides align to TRBD2. The CDR3 runs 19 residues. Germline lookup yields CDR1 SGDLS and CDR2 YYNGEE. This chain's CDR3 is CAGSVSSGRYQMRTDTQYF. The CDR3, as DNA: TGTGCCGGCAGCGTATCTAGCGGGAGGTACCAAATGCGCACAGATACGCAGTATTTT.

The V call is TRBV2, the J call TRBJ2-5; 9 bases line up with TRBD2. Germline V gene lookup returns CDR1 SNHLY and CDR2 FYNNEI. Trimming at V came to 6 bases and at J to 3 bases, leaving 5 bases not matched to a gene. The CDR3 extends over 14 amino acids. CDR3 sequence reads: CASRPSGRKETQYF. The CDR3 DNA follows: TGTGCCAGCAGGCCCAGCGGGAGGAAAGAGACCCAGTACTTC.

The genes are TRBV28 and TRBJ1-2; D is uncertain. CDR1 is MDHEN and CDR2 is SYDVKM in the germline V gene. This CDR3 comprises 14 residues. V was pared by 5 bases and J by 7 bases, with 17 bases between. Here the CDR3 reads CASSTQPTIGGYTF. In DNA, the CDR3 is TGTGCCAGCAGTACCCAACCGACAATAGGTGGCTACACCTTC.

The chain carries TRBV9 and TRBJ2-3; tentatively, D is TRBD2 (6 bases). Trimming left V 7 bases short and J 1 base short, with 13 bases between. The CDR3 consists of 14 residues. The germline gives CDR1 SGDLS, CDR2 YYNGEE. The chain's CDR3 is CASAGRVGTDTQYF. DNA of the CDR3: TGTGCCAGCGCGGGACGCGTCGGCACAGATACGCAGTATTTT.

This clonotype came up a few times. The rearrangement uses TRBV10-3 and TRBJ2-1; maybe TRBD1 (6 bases). CDR1 is ENHRY and CDR2 is SYGVKD in the germline V gene. The length of the CDR3 is 15 residues. Trimming pared 6 bases from V and 3 bases from J, leaving 15 bases between. CDR3 nucleotides: TGTGCCATCAGCCTAGGTAGGGGGTACTACAATGAGCAGTTCTTC. Protein: CAISLGRGYYNEQFF.

The V gene is TRBV5-1, the J gene TRBJ1-1; D perhaps matches TRBD1 (6 bases). This CDR3 comprises 14 residues. Trimming removed 4 bases at V and 4 bases at J, with 14 bases between. The V gene's germline CDR1 is SGHRS and CDR2 YFSETQ. The CDR3 region is CASSPRTALTEAFF. The CDR3 nucleotides read TGCGCCAGCAGCCCCCGGACAGCCCTCACTGAAGCTTTCTTT.

This clonotype was observed a handful of times. This chain joins TRBV12-3 or TRBV12-4 and TRBJ2-5, with a tentative D call TRBD1 (6 bases). With 6 bases removed from V and 4 bases from J, the gap between germline ends came to 15 bases. This CDR3 has 14 amino acids. CDR3 nucleotide sequence: TGTGCCAGCAGCCCGACAGGCCCTGGAGAGACCCAGTACTTC. This encodes CASSPTGPGETQYF.

The rearrangement joins TRBV20-1 to TRBJ2-5; 11 nucleotides line up with TRBD1. This CDR3 comprises 15 residues. The germline V gene encodes CDR1 DFQATT and CDR2 SNEGSKA (reference sequence). The V segment lost 6 bases and the J segment 5 bases; nucleotides outside the gene matches: 11. CDR3 region: CSALRPGTGGETQYF. The DNA for the CDR3 is TGCAGTGCCTTACGTCCCGGGACAGGGGGGGAGACCCAGTACTTC.

In its sample, this clonotype was seen a few times. The rearrangement uses TRBV27 and TRBJ2-1; 9 bases line up with TRBD2. After removal of 2 bases from V and 0 bases from J, the junction contained 8 bases not matched to a gene. This CDR3 contains 18 residues. From germline, CDR1 is MNHEY and CDR2 SMNVEV (reference sequence). CDR3 residues: CASSLRASGDSSYNEQFF. In nucleotides, the CDR3 is TGTGCCAGCAGTTTAAGGGCTAGCGGGGATAGCTCCTACAATGAGCAGTTCTTC.